Listed below are T cell receptor beta chains from one sample, sequenced in a study of cytomegalovirus exposure and HLA in healthy donors. Generated by immunoSEQ multiplex PCR, the TCRdb table keeps only in-frame clones and is missing some. This sample has fewer than 250,000 clones, with around 83% found just once. Specimen: PBMCs. These receptors were taken from a woman aged 35 to 49 in good health and CMV-seronegative. The CDR3 runs from the conserved cysteine through the conserved F or W. Fields, in order: D gene, V gene, clone size, J gene, CDR3 length, CDR3 DNA, CDR3 protein. D genes are given only for firm matches. Some rows have no size entry. The others give once, few or many, or a class for an expanded clone.

D gene: TRBD2
V gene: TRBV6-6
clone size: -
J gene: TRBJ2-1
CDR3 length: 12
CDR3 DNA: TGTGCCAGCAAAGCGGGAGGGCCTGAGCAGTTCTTC
CDR3 protein: CASKAGGPEQFF

D gene: -
V gene: TRBV7-6
clone size: -
J gene: TRBJ2-7
CDR3 length: 13
CDR3 DNA: TGTGCCAGCAGCTTGGGGGCAACCTACGAGCAGTACTTC
CDR3 protein: CASSLGATYEQYF

D gene: -
V gene: TRBV4-2
clone size: -
J gene: TRBJ1-5
CDR3 length: 14
CDR3 DNA: TGTGCCAGCAGCCGTCAGGGGTTGGATCAGCCCCAGCATTTT
CDR3 protein: CASSRQGLDQPQHF

D gene: TRBD1
V gene: TRBV2
clone size: -
J gene: TRBJ1-5
CDR3 length: 15
CDR3 DNA: TGTGCCAGCACTCTCGACAGGGGTAGCAATCAGCCCCAGCATTTT
CDR3 protein: CASTLDRGSNQPQHF

D gene: TRBD1
V gene: TRBV2
clone size: -
J gene: TRBJ2-1
CDR3 length: 12
CDR3 DNA: TGTGCCAGCAGGCAGGGGGCAAATGAGCAGTTCTTC
CDR3 protein: CASRQGANEQFF

D gene: TRBD1
V gene: TRBV7-3
clone size: -
J gene: TRBJ2-7
CDR3 length: 17
CDR3 DNA: TGTGCCAGCAGCTTTACTCTAGGGACAGGGGATTCCTACGAGCAGTACTTC
CDR3 protein: CASSFTLGTGDSYEQYF

D gene: -
V gene: TRBV5-5
clone size: few
J gene: TRBJ1-2
CDR3 length: 15
CDR3 DNA: TGTGCCAGCAGCCCGACGGTGCCACCGGGTGAGGGCTACACCTTC
CDR3 protein: CASSPTVPPGEGYTF

D gene: -
V gene: TRBV27
clone size: once
J gene: TRBJ1-1
CDR3 length: 13
CDR3 DNA: TGTGCCAGCAGTTTCTCCAGAAACACTGAAGCTTTCTTT
CDR3 protein: CASSFSRNTEAFF

D gene: TRBD1
V gene: TRBV5-1
clone size: -
J gene: TRBJ2-3
CDR3 length: 15
CDR3 DNA: TGCGCCAGCAGCCCGAGGACAGGGGCTACAGATACGCAGTATTTT
CDR3 protein: CASSPRTGATDTQYF

D gene: -
V gene: TRBV29-1
clone size: few
J gene: TRBJ1-5
CDR3 length: 13
CDR3 DNA: TGCAGCGCTGGGAGTGGTTTCAGTCAGCCCCAGCATTTT
CDR3 protein: CSAGSGFSQPQHF

D gene: -
V gene: TRBV7-7
clone size: -
J gene: TRBJ2-1
CDR3 length: 16
CDR3 DNA: TGTGCCAGCAGCTTTGGCCAGGGGAGCTCCTACAATGAGCAGTTCTTC
CDR3 protein: CASSFGQGSSYNEQFF

D gene: TRBD1
V gene: TRBV10-3
clone size: few
J gene: TRBJ1-2
CDR3 length: 15
CDR3 DNA: TGTGCCATCACCCCAAGCGGACAGGGACTGAGTGGCTACACCTTC
CDR3 protein: CAITPSGQGLSGYTF

D gene: TRBD2
V gene: TRBV4-1
clone size: once
J gene: TRBJ2-2
CDR3 length: 17
CDR3 DNA: TGCGCCAGCAGCCATGACCTAGCGGGAGAAAACACCGGGGAGCTGTTTTTT
CDR3 protein: CASSHDLAGENTGELFF

D gene: TRBD1
V gene: TRBV13
clone size: -
J gene: TRBJ2-3
CDR3 length: 16
CDR3 DNA: TGTGCCAGCAGCCTACGACGACAGGGGGGCACAGATACGCAGTATTTT
CDR3 protein: CASSLRRQGGTDTQYF

D gene: TRBD1
V gene: TRBV5-8
clone size: -
J gene: TRBJ1-5
CDR3 length: 18
CDR3 DNA: TGTGCCAGCAGCCGGGCCAGGGGGCCGACCTCTAGCAATCAGCCCCAGCATTTT
CDR3 protein: CASSRARGPTSSNQPQHF

D gene: -
V gene: TRBV5-8
clone size: -
J gene: TRBJ2-3
CDR3 length: 13
CDR3 DNA: TGTGCCAGCAGCGGGCTGGGCACAGATACGCAGTATTTT
CDR3 protein: CASSGLGTDTQYF

D gene: -
V gene: TRBV6-5
clone size: -
J gene: TRBJ2-5
CDR3 length: 15
CDR3 DNA: TGTGCCAGCAGGATGGGAGCGGCCTTTCAAGAGACCCAGTACTTC
CDR3 protein: CASRMGAAFQETQYF

D gene: -
V gene: TRBV6-1
clone size: once
J gene: TRBJ2-1
CDR3 length: 14
CDR3 DNA: TGTGCCAGCGGGGAAGGGAGCTCCTACAATGAGCAGTTCTTC
CDR3 protein: CASGEGSSYNEQFF

D gene: TRBD2
V gene: TRBV29-1
clone size: -
J gene: TRBJ2-1
CDR3 length: 14
CDR3 DNA: TGCAGCGCCGCAGGACTAGCGGGAGAGTATGAGCAGTTCTTC
CDR3 protein: CSAAGLAGEYEQFF

D gene: -
V gene: TRBV4-2
clone size: -
J gene: TRBJ1-2
CDR3 length: 13
CDR3 DNA: TGTGCCAGCAGCCAAGAAAGGGGGGGTGGCTACACCTTC
CDR3 protein: CASSQERGGGYTF

D gene: -
V gene: TRBV5-1
clone size: -
J gene: TRBJ2-1
CDR3 length: 14
CDR3 DNA: TGCGCCAGCAAAGGAGGTAGCTCCTACAATGAGCAGTTCTTC
CDR3 protein: CASKGGSSYNEQFF

D gene: TRBD2
V gene: TRBV9
clone size: -
J gene: TRBJ2-1
CDR3 length: 16
CDR3 DNA: TGTGCCAGCAGCTCGGGGACTAGCGGGAGGGCCGATGAGCAGTTCTTC
CDR3 protein: CASSSGTSGRADEQFF

D gene: -
V gene: TRBV10-3
clone size: once
J gene: TRBJ2-2
CDR3 length: 15
CDR3 DNA: TGTGCCATCAGTGAGTCGGGACAAAGCACCGGGGAGCTGTTTTTT
CDR3 protein: CAISESGQSTGELFF

D gene: -
V gene: TRBV10-3
clone size: -
J gene: TRBJ1-1
CDR3 length: 11
CDR3 DNA: TGTGCCATCAGTGACTACACTGAAGCTTTCTTT
CDR3 protein: CAISDYTEAFF

D gene: TRBD1
V gene: TRBV9
clone size: -
J gene: TRBJ1-2
CDR3 length: 17
CDR3 DNA: TGTGCCAGCAGCGACCCCAGGGGGCCGTCTACAAACTATGGCTACACCTTC
CDR3 protein: CASSDPRGPSTNYGYTF

D gene: -
V gene: TRBV5-8
clone size: -
J gene: TRBJ2-2
CDR3 length: 15
CDR3 DNA: TGTGCCAGCAGCTGGGGACTCCAGATCACCGGGGAGCTGTTTTTT
CDR3 protein: CASSWGLQITGELFF

D gene: -
V gene: TRBV29-1
clone size: once
J gene: TRBJ1-2
CDR3 length: 14
CDR3 DNA: TGCAGCGTTGAAACCTTAGGGCAGGGTGATGGCTACACCTTC
CDR3 protein: CSVETLGQGDGYTF

D gene: TRBD1
V gene: TRBV7-2
clone size: -
J gene: TRBJ2-2
CDR3 length: 15
CDR3 DNA: TGTGCCAGCAGCTCGCAGACAGGGAGTACCGGGGAGCTGTTTTTT
CDR3 protein: CASSSQTGSTGELFF

D gene: TRBD1
V gene: TRBV7-9
clone size: -
J gene: TRBJ1-1
CDR3 length: 16
CDR3 DNA: TGTTCCAGCAGCCCCGGGACAGGGCTCCTGGGCACTGAAGCTTTCTTT
CDR3 protein: CSSSPGTGLLGTEAFF

D gene: -
V gene: TRBV5-1
clone size: -
J gene: TRBJ2-1
CDR3 length: 15
CDR3 DNA: TGCGCCAGCAGTTCAAGCGGCTTCTCCTACAATGAGCAGTTCTTC
CDR3 protein: CASSSSGFSYNEQFF

D gene: -
V gene: TRBV21-1
clone size: -
J gene: TRBJ1-2
CDR3 length: 16
CDR3 DNA: TGTGCCAGCAGTCAGGTGGAAGGGGCGGGGTGGTATGGCTACACCTTC
CDR3 protein: CASSQVEGAGWYGYTF

D gene: -
V gene: TRBV19
clone size: -
J gene: TRBJ2-3
CDR3 length: 15
CDR3 DNA: TGTGCCAGTAGAGCGACTAGTTATGGTGGAGATACGCAGTATTTT
CDR3 protein: CASRATSYGGDTQYF

D gene: TRBD1
V gene: TRBV6-5
clone size: -
J gene: TRBJ2-7
CDR3 length: 14
CDR3 DNA: TGTGCCTCCCGGCCGGGCAACAGGGGTCACGAGCAGTACTTC
CDR3 protein: CASRPGNRGHEQYF

D gene: TRBD1
V gene: TRBV27
clone size: -
J gene: TRBJ1-3
CDR3 length: 15
CDR3 DNA: TGTGCCAGCAGTTTCTCGACAGGGGCCGGAAACACCATATATTTT
CDR3 protein: CASSFSTGAGNTIYF

D gene: -
V gene: TRBV4-3
clone size: -
J gene: TRBJ2-3
CDR3 length: 15
CDR3 DNA: TGCGCCAGCAGCCAAGAGATTGAAGGGGTTCAGCCCCAGTATTTT
CDR3 protein: CASSQEIEGVQPQYF

D gene: -
V gene: TRBV27
clone size: -
J gene: TRBJ1-5
CDR3 length: 14
CDR3 DNA: TGTGCCAGCAGCCGTCCCGGGGGTGGTCAGCCCCAGCATTTT
CDR3 protein: CASSRPGGGQPQHF

D gene: -
V gene: TRBV15
clone size: once
J gene: TRBJ2-1
CDR3 length: 13
CDR3 DNA: TGTGCCACCAGCAGAGTCTATGGGAGTGAGCAGTTCTTC
CDR3 protein: CATSRVYGSEQFF

D gene: TRBD1
V gene: TRBV19
clone size: few
J gene: TRBJ1-5
CDR3 length: 15
CDR3 DNA: TGTGCCAGTAGTCAGACAGGGGGAACGGGCCAGCCCCAGCATTTT
CDR3 protein: CASSQTGGTGQPQHF

D gene: TRBD1
V gene: TRBV6-5
clone size: -
J gene: TRBJ2-2
CDR3 length: 14
CDR3 DNA: TGTGCCAGCAGTCGGACAGGGGGCCCCGGGGAGCTGTTTTTT
CDR3 protein: CASSRTGGPGELFF

D gene: -
V gene: TRBV7-3
clone size: -
J gene: TRBJ2-1
CDR3 length: 15
CDR3 DNA: TGTGCCAGCAGCTCCATAGCGGCCTCCTACAATGAGCAGTTCTTC
CDR3 protein: CASSSIAASYNEQFF

D gene: -
V gene: TRBV5-1
clone size: -
J gene: TRBJ1-4
CDR3 length: 16
CDR3 DNA: TGCGCCAGCAGGAGTGGCGGGGGGATGGCTAATGAAAAACTGTTTTTT
CDR3 protein: CASRSGGGMANEKLFF

D gene: TRBD2
V gene: TRBV19
clone size: -
J gene: TRBJ2-1
CDR3 length: 14
CDR3 DNA: TGTGCCAGTAGTATACGGCGGGAGGGCAATGAGCAGTTCTTC
CDR3 protein: CASSIRREGNEQFF

D gene: -
V gene: TRBV6-6
clone size: -
J gene: TRBJ1-2
CDR3 length: 12
CDR3 DNA: TGTGCCAGCAGTTACTCTGAGGGTGGCTACACCTTC
CDR3 protein: CASSYSEGGYTF

D gene: TRBD2
V gene: TRBV7-2
clone size: -
J gene: TRBJ2-7
CDR3 length: 14
CDR3 DNA: TGTGCCAGTGGACCAGGACTAGCGACCTACGAGCAGTACTTC
CDR3 protein: CASGPGLATYEQYF

D gene: -
V gene: TRBV19
clone size: -
J gene: TRBJ2-2
CDR3 length: 17
CDR3 DNA: TGTGCCAGTAGTATAAGGAAGGGGTATAAGTCAGGCGGGGAGCTGTTTTTT
CDR3 protein: CASSIRKGYKSGGELFF

D gene: TRBD2
V gene: TRBV5-6
clone size: -
J gene: TRBJ2-3
CDR3 length: 14
CDR3 DNA: TGTGCCAGCAGCTTTAGGCTAGCGGGAGATACGCAGTATTTT
CDR3 protein: CASSFRLAGDTQYF

D gene: -
V gene: TRBV11-1
clone size: -
J gene: TRBJ1-1
CDR3 length: 12
CDR3 DNA: TGTGCCAGCAGTCGGAGGCACACTGAAGCTTTCTTT
CDR3 protein: CASSRRHTEAFF

D gene: TRBD1
V gene: TRBV25-1
clone size: -
J gene: TRBJ1-2
CDR3 length: 16
CDR3 DNA: TGTGCCAGCAGTGAAATGGGGACAGGGGAGTACTATGGCTACACCTTC
CDR3 protein: CASSEMGTGEYYGYTF

D gene: -
V gene: TRBV7-2
clone size: few
J gene: TRBJ1-2
CDR3 length: 15
CDR3 DNA: TGTGCCAGCAGCTTAGCGGGCAGGGGTTCCTATGGCTACACCTTC
CDR3 protein: CASSLAGRGSYGYTF

D gene: TRBD1
V gene: TRBV5-6
clone size: -
J gene: TRBJ1-2
CDR3 length: 16
CDR3 DNA: TGTGCCAGCAGCTGGGGGACAGGACAGAACTCATATGGCTACACCTTC
CDR3 protein: CASSWGTGQNSYGYTF

D gene: TRBD1
V gene: TRBV9
clone size: -
J gene: TRBJ2-1
CDR3 length: 16
CDR3 DNA: TGTGCCAGCAGCGTAGGTATAGGGACAGGTCTAAATGAGCAGTTCTTC
CDR3 protein: CASSVGIGTGLNEQFF

D gene: -
V gene: TRBV7-2
clone size: -
J gene: TRBJ1-2
CDR3 length: 18
CDR3 DNA: TGTGCCAGCAGCTTGAATGCGGGCGCGGCCAGCAAAAACTATGGCTACACCTTC
CDR3 protein: CASSLNAGAASKNYGYTF